Given below is one T cell receptor (beta chain) in context. Antigen unknown. V lost 0 bases to trimming and J lost 12 bases, with 9 bases between them. The CDR3 runs 12 residues. Germline CDR1 reads KGHSH; CDR2 reads LQKENI. Together with a sample-barcoded 5' primer, a J-beta primer mix was included in a second PCR lasting roughly 7 to 11 cycles. Each CDR3 protein gets one entry after TCRdb re-called the 5' RACE reads with MiXCR. The table records more than 800,000 distinct CDR3 sequences, 40% to 45% of them present only once. This record belongs to a study of blood T cells in healthy people across ages. General study results and limits: Unsorted PBMC input precluded a conclusive naive versus antigen-experienced comparison.

The sequence was obtained from a woman in her sixties or seventies in good health. The rearrangement joins TRBV18 to TRBJ2-1; D is possibly TRBD1 or TRBD2 (5 bases each). The sample was blood. The CDR3 region has the DNA TGTGCCAGCTCACCACCGGGACCGGGGCAGTTCTTC. Protein: CASSPPGPGQFF.